This passage covers 20 T cell receptor beta chains from one sample sequenced in a study of shared clonotypes between healthy human individuals. Naivety among CD8 cells was defined by CD45RO negativity and positive CCR7 selection, thereby excluding terminally differentiated effector memory CD45RA+ cells. Some clones are missing from TCRdb's copy, which holds only in-frame ones; the method was immunoSEQ multiplex PCR. The sample lists approximately 1.9 million clones, about 93% occurring once. Sequencing was done on a sample of naive CD8+ T cells from PBMCs. The receptors were sampled from a man younger than 35 in good health. Some clones in this sample may be carry-over from other donors' samples.

V is TRBV27 and J is TRBJ1-1; the D is unclear. There are 15 residues in the CDR3. Per germline, CDR1 MNHEY and CDR2 SMNVEV (reference sequence). Trimming stripped 2 bases from V and 6 bases from J, with 16 bases between. The CDR3 DNA is TGTGCCAGCAGTTTAATTTTCGGTGCGGACGCTGAAGCTTTCTTT. Amino acid sequence: CASSLIFGADAEAFF.

This clone occurred once. The V call is TRBV7-9, the J call TRBJ2-4; possible D gene TRBD2, 5 bases. Germline V gene sequence: CDR1 SEHNR, CDR2 FQNEAQ (reference sequence). Between the trimmed V and J ends, which lost 6 bases and 5 bases, there was a span of 11 bases. The CDR3 has 13 amino acids. The CDR3 reads CASSYPRENIQYF. In DNA form, the CDR3 reads TGTGCCAGCAGTTATCCGCGGGAAAACATTCAGTACTTC.

V usage is TRBV5-1 and J usage is TRBJ2-7; 9 positions agree with TRBD1. Per germline, CDR1 SGHRS and CDR2 YFSETQ. This CDR3 is 14 amino acids long. Germline trimming cut 0 bases from V and 7 bases from J; bases unmatched to any gene: 5. As DNA, the CDR3 is TGCGCCAGCAGCTTGGAACAGGGGGCGGTGGAGCAGTACTTC. Amino acids: CASSLEQGAVEQYF.

The chain combines TRBV10-2 with TRBJ1-1; D may be TRBD1 (5 bases). The CDR3 sequence is 16 residues long. V was shortened by 3 bases and J by 0 bases, with 14 bases between the two germline ends. From germline, CDR1 is WSHSY and CDR2 SAAADI. CDR3 DNA sequence: TGCGCCAGCAGTGACAGGGTGACAACCGTGAACACTGAAGCTTTCTTT. This gives the protein CASSDRVTTVNTEAFF.

The sample holds one count of this clone. The sample holds other DNA sequences that translate to the same CDR3. This chain uses TRBV5-1 with TRBJ2-7; TRBD2 matches 7 bases. J gave up 2 bases and V 0 bases, and 2 bases lay outside the gene matches. CDR1 SGHRS and CDR2 YFSETQ come from the germline V gene. The CDR3 runs 14 residues. CDR3 protein: CASSLGSGAYEQYF. The CDR3 DNA sequence: TGCGCCAGCAGCTTGGGGAGCGGGGCCTACGAGCAGTACTTC.

V gene TRBV29-1 combines with J gene TRBJ2-1; D call uncertain. Between the trimmed V and J ends, which lost 6 bases and 6 bases, there was a span of 12 bases. Looked up from germline, CDR1 is SQVTM and CDR2 is ANQGSEA. The CDR3 totals 12 residues. As DNA, the CDR3 is TGCAGCGTGACCGGACGGGCCAATGAGCAGTTCTTC. The encoded protein is CSVTGRANEQFF.

The genes are TRBV27 and TRBJ1-1; TRBD1 agrees at 8 bases. J was trimmed by 4 bases and V by 5 bases; bases with no gene match: 9. CDR3 length equals 15 residues. In germline, CDR1 is MNHEY, CDR2 SMNVEV (reference sequence). CDR3 sequence reads: CASSPTGDFSTEAFF. In DNA form, the CDR3 reads TGTGCCAGCAGTCCGACAGGGGATTTTAGCACTGAAGCTTTCTTT.

The chain carries TRBV27 and TRBJ2-1; 9 nucleotides match TRBD2. Per germline, CDR1 MNHEY and CDR2 SMNVEV (reference sequence). J gave up 8 bases and V 2 bases, and 7 bases lay outside the gene matches. This CDR3 is built from 15 residues. CDR3 protein: CASSLGLAGIDEQFF. The DNA of the CDR3 is TGTGCCAGCAGTTTAGGGCTAGCGGGGATAGATGAGCAGTTCTTC.

This rearrangement joins TRBV4-3 to TRBJ1-2; a possible D gene is TRBD1 (6 bases). The V gene's germline CDR1 is LGHNA and CDR2 YSLEER. The CDR3 extends over 18 amino acids. Trimming removed 0 bases at V and 8 bases at J, with 25 bases between. CDR3 in amino acids: CASSQDHRGARNQGGYTF. Here the CDR3 DNA reads TGCGCCAGCAGCCAAGATCACCGCGGGGCCAGGAATCAGGGGGGCTACACCTTC.

This chain uses TRBV10-3 with TRBJ1-2, with D hard to call. Germline values: CDR1 ENHRY, CDR2 SYGVKD. This CDR3 comprises 12 residues. Trimming took 6 bases from V and 7 from J, leaving 12 bases between them. CDR3 DNA: TGTGCCATCAGAGACACCCTGCGTGGCTACACCTTC. Its translation is CAIRDTLRGYTF.

As to this clone: One junction end disagrees with the germline gene, perhaps due to a read error. The V call is TRBV6-6, the J call TRBJ1-4; 8 bases fit TRBD1. The CDR3 loop spans 15 amino acids. Per germline, CDR1 MNHNY and CDR2 SVGAGI (reference sequence). CDR3 in amino acids: CASSDSRGRWEKLFF. The CDR3 DNA reads TGTGCCAGCAGTGACTCCAGGGGGCGTTGGGAAAAACTGTTTTTT.

The chain has TRBV29-1 and TRBJ2-7; TRBD2 agrees at 10 bases. This CDR3 comprises 15 residues. Per germline, CDR1 SQVTM and CDR2 ANQGSEA. The trim removed 6 bases at V and 2 bases at J, leaving 10 bases unmatched. The CDR3 nucleotides read TGCAGCGTCAAGCTTAGGACTAGCGGAACCTACGAGCAGTACTTC. Translated, it gives CSVKLRTSGTYEQYF.

This chain connects TRBV2 to TRBJ2-1, with 9 bases lining up with TRBD2. The CDR3 covers 15 residues. Germline CDR1 SNHLY, CDR2 FYNNEI. With 2 bases clipped from V and 4 bases from J, the junction kept 3 bases outside the gene matches. CDR3 loop: CASSERTSVYNEQFF. The CDR3 nucleotides read TGTGCCAGCAGTGAAAGGACTAGCGTATACAATGAGCAGTTCTTC.

The chain is built from TRBV14 and TRBJ2-1, with TRBD2 as a possible D gene (6 bases). The germline V and J ends were trimmed by 6 bases and 0 bases, with 15 bases remaining between them. This CDR3 has 16 amino acids. Germline V gene sequence: CDR1 SGHDN, CDR2 FVKESK. CDR3 region: CASRAWDSSSYNEQFF. In DNA, the CDR3 is TGTGCCAGCAGGGCTTGGGACTCCAGCTCCTACAATGAGCAGTTCTTC.

The chain links TRBV5-4 to TRBJ2-5; D possibly matches TRBD1 or TRBD2 (5 bases each). The end of the DNA fits TRBJ2-7 better, so the J call may be wrong. CDR3 size: 14 residues. Germline V gives CDR1 SGHNT, CDR2 YYREEE (reference sequence). The CDR3 region is CASSIRDRSYEQYF. CDR3 nucleotides: TGTGCCAGCAGCATCCGGGACCGGTCCTACGAGCAGTACTTC.

This chain connects TRBV2 to TRBJ1-2; D uncertain. The length of the CDR3 is 14 residues. The V gene's germline CDR1 is SNHLY and CDR2 FYNNEI. V gave up 4 bases and J gave up 4 bases, with 13 bases separating them. As DNA, the CDR3 is TGTGCCAGCAGTGCCCCACAGATGATCTATGGCTACACCTTC. Amino acid sequence: CASSAPQMIYGYTF.

In this sample, this clone turned up once. The chain carries TRBV9 and TRBJ2-5, with 11 bases matching TRBD2. CDR1 and CDR2 (germline): SGDLS, YYNGEE. The CDR3 is made up of 18 amino acids. J lost 7 bases, V lost 0 bases, and 14 bases had no gene match. In nucleotides, the CDR3 is TGTGCCAGCAGCGTAGAGAGTAGGGCTAGCGGGGGGTCCGGGACCCAGTACTTC. Its protein product is CASSVESRASGGSGTQYF.

V gene TRBV15 combines with J gene TRBJ2-1, with D maybe TRBD2 (6 bases). Per the germline V gene, CDR1 is LNHNV and CDR2 is YYDKDF (reference sequence). The V and J ends lost 8 bases and 13 bases respectively, with 15 bases between them. CDR3 length equals 11 residues. The CDR3 DNA reads as TGTGCCACCTCAGCCGGGGGACTCCAGTTCTTC. As protein: CATSAGGLQFF.

The rearrangement joins TRBV27 to TRBJ2-5; 11 bases agree with TRBD2. The CDR3 length is 17 residues. Germline lookup yields CDR1 MNHEY and CDR2 SMNVEV (reference sequence). The ends lost 2 bases at V and 2 bases at J; junction bases unmatched: 7. The CDR3 coding sequence is TGTGCCAGCAGTTTAACGTTACTAGCGGGAGAGCAAGAGACCCAGTACTTC. Translated: CASSLTLLAGEQETQYF.

The genes are TRBV6-5 and TRBJ1-5; the D gene is possibly TRBD1 (5 bases). CDR1 is MNHEY and CDR2 is SVGAGI in the germline V gene. CDR3 length equals 14 residues. With 4 bases removed from V and 6 bases from J, the gap between germline ends came to 13 bases. Written as DNA, the CDR3 is TGTGCCAGCAGTTCTCAGGCCGGGGGTCAGCCCCAGCATTTT. Its translation is CASSSQAGGQPQHF.